Following are 19 T cell receptor beta chains from one sample sequenced in a study of blood T cell repertoires in COVID-19. TCRdb's table, derived via immunoSEQ multiplex PCR, lists solely in-frame clones and lacks some. The sample has some 460,000 clones; about 85% are singletons. Sequencing was performed on PBMCs or T cells enriched from blood (not recorded which). The receptors originated from a woman aged 18 to 35 with acute COVID-19.

The rearrangement links TRBV7-9 to TRBJ1-2; TRBD1 matches 10 bases. Looked up from germline, CDR1 is SEHNR and CDR2 is FQNEAQ (reference sequence). CDR3 size: 15 residues. V trimming: 5 bases; J trimming: 2 bases; junction bases outside the gene matches: 5. The CDR3 coding sequence is TGTGCCAGCAGCAGCGACAGGGGGCTCAACTATGGCTACACCTTC. Its protein is CASSSDRGLNYGYTF.

This clone was seen more than once but under ten times. The V and J genes are TRBV19 and TRBJ2-7, with D unresolved. Germline V gene lookup returns CDR1 LNHDA and CDR2 SQIVND (reference sequence). CDR3 length: 12 residues. Trimming pared 4 bases from V and 2 bases from J, leaving 6 bases between. The CDR3 DNA follows: TGTGCCAGTAGTACATTCCCCTACGAGCAGTACTTC. Its translation is CASSTFPYEQYF.

The rearrangement links TRBV19 to TRBJ1-2, with D perhaps matching TRBD1 (6 bases). V was trimmed by 6 bases and J by 4 bases, leaving 18 bases between them. Per germline, CDR1 LNHDA and CDR2 SQIVND (reference sequence). CDR3 length equals 15 residues. In DNA, the CDR3 is TGTGCCAGTAGGCCACAGGGTCCGGAGAGCTATGGCTACACCTTC. Amino acid sequence: CASRPQGPESYGYTF.

CDR3 loop: CARSYATNEKLFF. DNA of the CDR3: TGTGCCAGAAGCTATGCAACTAATGAAAAACTGTTTTTT. This sequence joins TRBV9 and TRBJ1-4; D call uncertain. V gave up 8 bases and J gave up 0 bases, with 8 bases separating them. The CDR3 contains 13 residues. Germline lookup yields CDR1 SGDLS and CDR2 YYNGEE.

This clone occurred once. The rearrangement links TRBV29-1 to TRBJ2-1; 7 bases fit TRBD2. This CDR3 has 11 residues. V was clipped by 1 base and J by 10 bases; unmatched bases: 1. Germline-derived CDR1 and CDR2 are SQVTM and ANQGSEA. The CDR3 nucleotides are TGCAGCGTTGAAGCGGGAGGAGAGCAGTTCTTC. Translated, it gives CSVEAGGEQFF.

The chain carries TRBV5-1 and TRBJ2-7; D perhaps matches TRBD2 (6 bases). The CDR3 is 13 residues long. Germline lookup yields CDR1 SGHRS and CDR2 YFSETQ. V was trimmed by 3 bases and J by 3 bases, leaving 10 bases between them. DNA of the CDR3: TGCGCCAGCAGCTCGGGACTCCGCTACGAGCAGTACTTC. This sequence encodes CASSSGLRYEQYF.

The chain links TRBV6-5 to TRBJ2-7, with 8 bases matching TRBD2. Unmatched junction bases numbered 5, after V lost 7 bases and J lost 0 bases. The CDR3 consists of 14 residues. From germline, CDR1 is MNHEY and CDR2 SVGAGI. In DNA, the CDR3 is TGTGCCAGCAAAAAGCGGGGGAGCTCCTACGAGCAGTACTTC. Translated, it gives CASKKRGSSYEQYF.

The rearrangement joins TRBV27 to TRBJ2-7; a weak D match, TRBD1 (6 bases). The V gene lost 1 base and the J gene lost 0 bases, with 7 bases spanning the gap. CDR1 MNHEY and CDR2 SMNVEV come from the germline V gene (reference sequence). The CDR3 totals 14 residues. CDR3 DNA: TGTGCCAGCAGTTTATGGGGGCCCTCCTACGAGCAGTACTTC. Its translation is CASSLWGPSYEQYF.

CDR3 residues: CASRGGSYNEQFF. The CDR3 DNA follows: TGCGCCAGCAGGGGGGGCTCCTACAATGAGCAGTTCTTC. The V and J genes are TRBV10-1 and TRBJ2-1; a possible D gene is TRBD2 (6 bases). Looked up from germline, CDR1 is WNHNN and CDR2 is SYGVQD (reference sequence). Trimming took 6 bases from V and 0 from J, leaving 6 bases between them. The CDR3 is 13 residues long.

The CDR3 DNA sequence: TGTGCCAGCACTCCAAGGGAGGATGATGAAGCTTTCTTT. Its translation is CASTPREDDEAFF. V usage is TRBV2 and J usage is TRBJ1-1, with D uncertain. Trimming cost V 7 bases and J 7 bases, with 16 bases left between them. The CDR3 consists of 13 residues. CDR1 is SNHLY and CDR2 is FYNNEI in the germline V gene.

This sequence joins TRBV12-3 or TRBV12-4 and TRBJ2-7; perhaps TRBD2 as D (6 bases). V gave up 6 bases and J gave up 7 bases, with 13 bases separating them. This CDR3 spans 12 amino acids. The CDR3 sequence is CASSQTSREQYF. CDR3 DNA: TGTGCCAGCAGCCAGACTAGTCGGGAGCAGTACTTC.

The V gene is TRBV5-4, the J gene TRBJ1-2; D unresolved. This CDR3 has 13 amino acids. Trimming cost V 2 bases and J 8 bases, with 13 bases left between them. Germline lookup yields CDR1 SGHNT and CDR2 YYREEE (reference sequence). The CDR3 sequence is CASSFRRPRGYTF. In nucleotides, the CDR3 is TGTGCCAGCAGCTTCCGGCGGCCCCGGGGCTACACCTTC. The full variable domain, in which reference TRBV5-4 and TRBJ1-2 provide the parts outside the CDR3, is ETGVTQSPTHLIKTRGQQVTLRCSSQSGHNTVSWYQQALGQGPQFIFQYYREEENGRGNFPPRFSGLQFPNYSSELNVNALELDDSALYLCASSFRRPRGYTFGSGTRLTVV.

This clone was counted once. Other DNA sequences within the sample encode an identical CDR3. The genes are TRBV28 and TRBJ1-5, with D perhaps TRBD1 (6 bases). CDR1 is MDHEN, CDR2 SYDVKM, per germline. With 5 bases removed from V and 7 bases from J, the gap between germline ends came to 9 bases. The CDR3 is made up of 12 amino acids. The CDR3 loop is CASSPQGQPQHF. CDR3 bases: TGTGCCAGCAGTCCACAGGGACAGCCCCAGCATTTT.

The chain carries TRBV5-1 and TRBJ2-1, with 11 bases aligning to TRBD2. V lost 3 bases and J lost 10; bases outside the gene matches: 9. CDR3 length: 15 residues. Per germline, CDR1 SGHRS and CDR2 YFSETQ. The CDR3 DNA follows: TGCGCCAGCAGCTCTTATCTTACTAGCGGGGGCGAGCAGTTCTTC. Translating gives CASSSYLTSGGEQFF. The whole variable domain, filled in from reference TRBV5-1 and TRBJ2-1, reads KAGVTQTPRYLIKTRGQQVTLSCSPISGHRSVSWYQQTPGQGLQFLFEYFSETQRNKGNFPGRFSGRQFSNSRSEMNVSTLELGDSALYLCASSSYLTSGGEQFFGPGTRLTVL.

Remarks on this clone: A junction boundary mismatches the germline segment, possibly from a read error. V usage is TRBV9 and J usage is TRBJ2-3, with 9 bases fitting TRBD1. The CDR3 is 14 amino acids. Germline CDR1 and CDR2: SGDLS and YYNGEE. DNA for the CDR3: TGTGCCAGCAGCGTAGAAACCAGGACAGGGGATAAGAATTTT. It yields the protein CASSVETRTGDKNF.

V usage is TRBV12-5 and J usage is TRBJ1-3; the D gene is possibly TRBD1 (6 bases). Germline values: CDR1 LGHNT, CDR2 FRNRAP. The ends were cut back, 2 bases at V and 6 bases at J, with 29 bases in the middle. CDR3 length equals 20 residues. The CDR3 reads CASGLPTFVTGDPLANTIYF. CDR3 DNA: TGTGCTAGTGGTTTGCCTACCTTCGTGACAGGCGATCCCCTGGCAAACACCATATATTTT.

The chain joins TRBV6-5 to TRBJ2-3; D is perhaps TRBD2 (6 bases). Trimming took 10 bases from V and 1 from J, leaving 12 bases between them. CDR3 size: 13 residues. Germline V lookup: CDR1 MNHEY, CDR2 SVGAGI. The CDR3 loop is CATAREGTDTQYF. In DNA form, the CDR3 reads TGTGCCACCGCGAGGGAGGGCACAGATACGCAGTATTTT.

The genes are TRBV5-1 and TRBJ1-2, with 7 bases lining up with TRBD1. CDR1 and CDR2 (germline): SGHRS, YFSETQ. J was trimmed by 4 bases and V by 6 bases; bases with no gene match: 12. The CDR3 consists of 15 residues. The CDR3 here is CASKDRLGFFYGYTF. CDR3 bases: TGCGCCAGCAAGGACAGGTTGGGGTTTTTCTATGGCTACACCTTC.

The chain has TRBV5-1 and TRBJ1-2; 7 positions match TRBD1. The CDR3 runs to 15 residues. The junction had 2 bases not matched to a gene; V was cut back by 0 bases and J by 0 bases. Germline assignment: CDR1 SGHRS and CDR2 YFSETQ. CDR3 DNA: TGCGCCAGCAGCTTGGCCGGACAGGCTAACTATGGCTACACCTTC. It encodes CASSLAGQANYGYTF.